The following is a T cell receptor (beta chain) sequence with its context. The data were obtained in a study of blood T cell repertoires in COVID-19. CDR3 length equals 15 residues. Looked up from germline, CDR1 is SGHDT and CDR2 is YYEEEE. Trimming removed 4 bases from V and 1 base from J, with 12 bases in between. Only in-frame clones appear in the TCRdb table, and some are missing; sequencing was by immunoSEQ multiplex PCR. Among roughly 300,000 clones listed, approximately 87% were seen once. This receptor was taken from a woman under 40 who had recovered from COVID-19. The source material was PBMCs or T cells enriched from blood (not recorded which). The chain joins TRBV5-6 to TRBJ1-5, with D possibly being TRBD1 (5 bases). CDR3 protein: CASSLTALSNQPQHF. DNA of the CDR3: TGTGCCAGCAGCCTGACAGCGTTAAGCAATCAGCCCCAGCATTTT. The full variable domain, its missing parts supplied by reference TRBV5-6 and TRBJ1-5, is DAGVTQSPTHLIKTRGQQVTLRCSPKSGHDTVSWYQQALGQGPQFIFQYYEEEERQRGNFPDRFSGHQFPNYSSELNVNALLLGDSALYLCASSLTALSNQPQHFGDGTRLSIL.